A selection of T cell receptor beta chains follows, all from one sample in a study of T cells in localized non-small cell lung cancer. Here immunoSEQ multiplex PCR was the method, and the copy in TCRdb shows in-frame clones only, minus some. The sample carries about 2,400 clones, around 40% recorded once. The sample was normal lung tissue next to the tumor, taken before any cancer treatment. The receptors here all came from a man aged 40 to 70 with stage II lung adenocarcinoma. CDR3s include the opening cysteine and the closing phenylalanine or tryptophan. Each record gives: J gene, V gene, CDR3 protein.

J: TRBJ1-3
V: TRBV6-8
CDR3: CASSLQVGDTIYF

J: TRBJ2-7
V: TRBV30
CDR3: CAWRGGTSGSSYEQYF

J: TRBJ2-3
V: TRBV1
CDR3: CASSPQQGVTDTQYF

J: TRBJ1-5
V: TRBV19
CDR3: CASWTGGDSGNQPQHF

J: TRBJ2-1
V: TRBV11-3
CDR3: CASSSRGRGNEQFF

J: TRBJ2-7
V: TRBV12-2
CDR3: CASRLGLAGVYEQYF

J: TRBJ1-1
V: TRBV6-8
CDR3: CASTPRDRGAEAFF

J: TRBJ2-3
V: TRBV30
CDR3: CAWSVQEGNTQYF

J: TRBJ2-7
V: TRBV30
CDR3: CAWSEQTYEQYF

J: TRBJ1-6
V: TRBV2
CDR3: CASGTDYNSPLHF

J: TRBJ1-3
V: TRBV14
CDR3: CASSQDLWTAGNTIYF

J: TRBJ2-5
V: TRBV30
CDR3: CAWSPGLDIRETQYF

J: TRBJ2-1
V: TRBV19
CDR3: CASSIVLEDANNEQFF

J: TRBJ2-3
V: TRBV11-3
CDR3: CASNSSGAMETQYF

J: TRBJ2-7
V: TRBV18
CDR3: CASSPGVGAYEQYF

J: TRBJ1-2
V: TRBV30
CDR3: CAWSARGGYTF

J: TRBJ1-2
V: TRBV11-3
CDR3: CASSLNRGREGYTF

J: TRBJ2-7
V: TRBV19
CDR3: CASSTPPDRDSHYEQYF

J: TRBJ2-1
V: TRBV6-8
CDR3: CASSYPRTSGGIPNEQFF

J: TRBJ2-5
V: TRBV14
CDR3: CASSQELGTQETQYF